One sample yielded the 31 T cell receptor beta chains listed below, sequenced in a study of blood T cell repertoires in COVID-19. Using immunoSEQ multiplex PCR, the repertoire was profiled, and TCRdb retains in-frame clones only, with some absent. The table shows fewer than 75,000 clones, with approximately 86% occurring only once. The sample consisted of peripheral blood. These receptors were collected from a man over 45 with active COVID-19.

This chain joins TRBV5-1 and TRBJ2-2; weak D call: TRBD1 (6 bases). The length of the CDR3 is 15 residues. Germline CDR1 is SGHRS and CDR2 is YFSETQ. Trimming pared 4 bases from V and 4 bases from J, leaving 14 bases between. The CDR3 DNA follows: TGCGCCAGCAGCCCGCGGACAGTGAGCACCGGGGAGCTGTTTTTT. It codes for CASSPRTVSTGELFF.

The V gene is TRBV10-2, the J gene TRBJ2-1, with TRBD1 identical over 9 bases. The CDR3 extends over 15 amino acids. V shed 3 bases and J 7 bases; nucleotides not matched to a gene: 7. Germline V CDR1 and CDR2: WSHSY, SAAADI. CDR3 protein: CASSDRDRVPNEQFF. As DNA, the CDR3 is TGCGCCAGCAGTGACCGGGACAGGGTCCCTAATGAGCAGTTCTTC.

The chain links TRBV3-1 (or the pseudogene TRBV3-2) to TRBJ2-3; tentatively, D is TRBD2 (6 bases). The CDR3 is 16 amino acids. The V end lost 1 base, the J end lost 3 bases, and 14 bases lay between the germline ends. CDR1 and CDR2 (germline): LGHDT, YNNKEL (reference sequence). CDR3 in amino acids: CASSQAPGLVTDTQYF. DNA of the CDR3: TGTGCCAGCAGCCAAGCTCCGGGACTCGTAACAGATACGCAGTATTTT.

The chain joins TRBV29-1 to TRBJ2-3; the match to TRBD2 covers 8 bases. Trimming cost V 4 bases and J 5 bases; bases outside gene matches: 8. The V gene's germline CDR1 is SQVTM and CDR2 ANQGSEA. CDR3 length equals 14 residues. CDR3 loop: CSVGSGGGQDTQYF. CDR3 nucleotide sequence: TGCAGCGTTGGGTCCGGGGGGGGTCAAGATACGCAGTATTTT.

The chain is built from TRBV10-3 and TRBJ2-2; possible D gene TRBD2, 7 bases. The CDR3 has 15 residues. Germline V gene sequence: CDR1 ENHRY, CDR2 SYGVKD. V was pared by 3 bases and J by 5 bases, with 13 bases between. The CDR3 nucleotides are TGTGCCATCAGTGAAGGCGGGGGCCCTACCGGGGAGCTGTTTTTT. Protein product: CAISEGGGPTGELFF.

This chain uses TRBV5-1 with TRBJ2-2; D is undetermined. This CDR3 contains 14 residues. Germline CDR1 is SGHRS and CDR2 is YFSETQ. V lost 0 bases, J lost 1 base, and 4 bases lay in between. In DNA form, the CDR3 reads TGCGCCAGCAGCTTGGCCGGGAACACCGGGGAGCTGTTTTTT. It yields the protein CASSLAGNTGELFF.

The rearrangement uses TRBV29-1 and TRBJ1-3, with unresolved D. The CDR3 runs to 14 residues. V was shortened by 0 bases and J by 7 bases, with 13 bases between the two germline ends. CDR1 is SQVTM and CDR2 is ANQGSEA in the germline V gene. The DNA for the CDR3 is TGCAGCGTTGAAGATTTCGGGGTCCCTAACACCATATATTTT. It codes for CSVEDFGVPNTIYF.

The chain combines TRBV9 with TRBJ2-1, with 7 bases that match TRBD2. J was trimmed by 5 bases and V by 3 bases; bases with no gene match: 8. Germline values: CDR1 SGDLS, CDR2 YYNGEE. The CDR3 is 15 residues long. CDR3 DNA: TGTGCCAGCAGCGCGCGGGAGAGGAGGCACAATGAGCAGTTCTTC. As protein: CASSARERRHNEQFF.

This chain's CDR3 is CASSISAGGPDTQYF. CDR3 DNA sequence: TGTGCCAGTAGTATTTCAGCGGGGGGCCCAGATACGCAGTATTTT. V is TRBV19 and J is TRBJ2-3, with 9 bases matching TRBD2. V lost 3 bases to trimming and J lost 4 bases; unmatched junction nucleotides: 5. The germline V gene encodes CDR1 LNHDA and CDR2 SQIVND (reference sequence). The CDR3 is made up of 15 amino acids.

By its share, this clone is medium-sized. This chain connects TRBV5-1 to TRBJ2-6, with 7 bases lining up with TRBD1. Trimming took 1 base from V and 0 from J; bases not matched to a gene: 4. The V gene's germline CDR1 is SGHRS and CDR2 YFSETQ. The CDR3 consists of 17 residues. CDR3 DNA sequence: TGCGCCAGCAGCTTGAGGGACAGCCGCTCTGGGGCCAACGTCCTGACTTTC. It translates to CASSLRDSRSGANVLTF.

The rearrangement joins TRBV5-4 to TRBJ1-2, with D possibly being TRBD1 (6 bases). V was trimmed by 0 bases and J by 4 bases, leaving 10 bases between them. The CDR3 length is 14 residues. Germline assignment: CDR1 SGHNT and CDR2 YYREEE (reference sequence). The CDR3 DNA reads TGTGCCAGCAGCTTGGACAGGGAACCCTATGGCTACACCTTC. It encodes CASSLDREPYGYTF.

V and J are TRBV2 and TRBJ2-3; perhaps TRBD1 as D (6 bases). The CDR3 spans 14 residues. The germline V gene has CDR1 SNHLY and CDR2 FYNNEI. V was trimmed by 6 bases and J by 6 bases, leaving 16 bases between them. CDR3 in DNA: TGTGCCAGCAGGCGGACAGTATCTGGGGATACGCAGTATTTT. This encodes CASRRTVSGDTQYF. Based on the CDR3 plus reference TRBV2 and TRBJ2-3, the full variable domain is EPEVTQTPSHQVTQMGQEVILRCVPISNHLYFYWYRQILGQKVEFLVSFYNNEISEKSEIFDDQFSVERPDGSNFTLKIRSTKLEDSAMYFCASRRTVSGDTQYFGPGTRLTVL.

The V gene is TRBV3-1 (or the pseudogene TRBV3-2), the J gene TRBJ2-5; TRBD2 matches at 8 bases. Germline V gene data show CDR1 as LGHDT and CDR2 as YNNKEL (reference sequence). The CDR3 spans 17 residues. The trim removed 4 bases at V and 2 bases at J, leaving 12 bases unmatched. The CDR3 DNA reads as TGTGCCAGCAGCCTCAGGAGGCGGGGGGCCATTCAAGAGACCCAGTACTTC. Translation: CASSLRRRGAIQETQYF.

CDR3 DNA: TGTGCCAGCTCACCAACAGGGGGTTCTGATACGCAGTATTTT. The encoded protein is CASSPTGGSDTQYF. This chain uses TRBV18 with TRBJ2-3; 8 nucleotides agree with TRBD1. Germline loops: CDR1 KGHSH, CDR2 LQKENI. This CDR3 spans 14 amino acids. Germline trimming cut 2 bases from V and 6 bases from J; bases unmatched to any gene: 4.

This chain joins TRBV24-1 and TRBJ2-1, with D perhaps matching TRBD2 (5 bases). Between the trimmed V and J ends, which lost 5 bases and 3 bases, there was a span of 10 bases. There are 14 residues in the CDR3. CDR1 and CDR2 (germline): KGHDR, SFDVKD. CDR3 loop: CATSGLADYNEQFF. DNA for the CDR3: TGTGCCACCAGTGGGCTAGCAGACTACAATGAGCAGTTCTTC.

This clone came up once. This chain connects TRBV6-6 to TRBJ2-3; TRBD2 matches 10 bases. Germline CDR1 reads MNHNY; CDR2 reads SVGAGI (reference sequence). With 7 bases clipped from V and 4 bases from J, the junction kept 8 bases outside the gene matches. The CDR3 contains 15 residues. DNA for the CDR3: TGTGCCAGCACCCCCCTAGCGGGAGTCGCAGATACGCAGTATTTT. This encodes CASTPLAGVADTQYF.

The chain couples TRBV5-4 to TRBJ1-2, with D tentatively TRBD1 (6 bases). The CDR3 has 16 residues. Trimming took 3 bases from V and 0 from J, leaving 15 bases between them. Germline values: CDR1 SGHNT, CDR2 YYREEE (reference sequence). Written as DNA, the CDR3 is TGTGCCAGCAGCTCTTGGACAGTTTCCACTAACTATGGCTACACCTTC. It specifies CASSSWTVSTNYGYTF. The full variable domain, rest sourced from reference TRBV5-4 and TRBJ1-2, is ETGVTQSPTHLIKTRGQQVTLRCSSQSGHNTVSWYQQALGQGPQFIFQYYREEENGRGNFPPRFSGLQFPNYSSELNVNALELDDSALYLCASSSWTVSTNYGYTFGSGTRLTVV.

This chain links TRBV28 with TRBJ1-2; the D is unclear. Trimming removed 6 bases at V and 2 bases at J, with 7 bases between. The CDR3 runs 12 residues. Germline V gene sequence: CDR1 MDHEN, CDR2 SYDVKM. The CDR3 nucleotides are TGTGCCAGCAGAGACGGGAACTATGGCTACACCTTC. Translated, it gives CASRDGNYGYTF.

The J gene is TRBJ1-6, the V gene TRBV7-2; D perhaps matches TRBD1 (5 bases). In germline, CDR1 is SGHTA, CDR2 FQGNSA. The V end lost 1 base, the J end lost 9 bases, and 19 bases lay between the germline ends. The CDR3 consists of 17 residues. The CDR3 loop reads CASSLVRVGGVGSPLHF. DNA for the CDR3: TGTGCCAGCAGCTTAGTACGTGTTGGGGGGGTCGGTTCACCCCTCCACTTT.

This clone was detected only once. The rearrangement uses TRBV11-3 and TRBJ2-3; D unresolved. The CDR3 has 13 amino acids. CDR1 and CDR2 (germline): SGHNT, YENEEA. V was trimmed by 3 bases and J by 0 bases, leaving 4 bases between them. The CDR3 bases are TGTGCCAGCAGCTTGGGCAGCACAGATACGCAGTATTTT. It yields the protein CASSLGSTDTQYF.

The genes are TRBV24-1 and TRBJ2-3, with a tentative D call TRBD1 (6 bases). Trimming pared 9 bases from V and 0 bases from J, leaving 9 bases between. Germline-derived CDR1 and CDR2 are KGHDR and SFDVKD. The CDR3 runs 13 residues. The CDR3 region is CATGGHSTDTQYF. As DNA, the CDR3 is TGTGCCACCGGGGGACACAGCACAGATACGCAGTATTTT.

CDR3 residues: CASSFDRGSYNEQFF. Here the CDR3 DNA reads TGTGCCAGCAGCTTTGACAGGGGCTCCTACAATGAGCAGTTCTTC. V usage is TRBV7-2 and J usage is TRBJ2-1; 8 bases map to TRBD1. V lost 3 bases to trimming and J lost 0 bases; unmatched junction nucleotides: 1. Per germline, CDR1 SGHTA and CDR2 FQGNSA. This CDR3 contains 15 residues.

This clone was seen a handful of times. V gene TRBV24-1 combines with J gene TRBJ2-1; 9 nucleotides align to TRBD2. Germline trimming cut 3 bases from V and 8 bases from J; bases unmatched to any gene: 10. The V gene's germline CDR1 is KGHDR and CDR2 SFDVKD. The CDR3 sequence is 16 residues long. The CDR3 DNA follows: TGTGCCACCAGTGATGCCTTAGCGGGAGCTGTCTATGAGCAGTTCTTC. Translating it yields CATSDALAGAVYEQFF.

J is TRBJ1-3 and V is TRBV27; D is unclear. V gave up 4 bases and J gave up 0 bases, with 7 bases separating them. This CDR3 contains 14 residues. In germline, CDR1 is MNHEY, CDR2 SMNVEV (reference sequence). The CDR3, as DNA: TGTGCCAGCAGTTCAGAGGCCTCTGGAAACACCATATATTTT. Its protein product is CASSSEASGNTIYF.

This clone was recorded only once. The CDR3 DNA is TGTGCCAGCGGTGGAGGGGCGGAGACTGAAGCTTTCTTT. It specifies CASGGGAETEAFF. The J gene is TRBJ1-1, the V gene TRBV5-6; tentative D call: TRBD1 (5 bases). The CDR3 is 13 amino acids. Germline values: CDR1 SGHDT, CDR2 YYEEEE. V was trimmed by 7 bases and J by 5 bases, leaving 15 bases between them.

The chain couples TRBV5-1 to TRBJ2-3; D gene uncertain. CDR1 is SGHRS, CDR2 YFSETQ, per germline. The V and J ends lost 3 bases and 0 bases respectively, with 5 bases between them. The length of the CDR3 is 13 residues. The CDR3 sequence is CASSSPSTDTQYF. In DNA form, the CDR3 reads TGCGCCAGCAGCTCCCCTAGCACAGATACGCAGTATTTT.

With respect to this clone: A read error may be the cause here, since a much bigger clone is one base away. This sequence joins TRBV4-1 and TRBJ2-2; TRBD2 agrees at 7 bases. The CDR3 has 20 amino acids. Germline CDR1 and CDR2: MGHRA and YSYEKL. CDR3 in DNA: TGCGCCACCAGCCAACAACTGGGGGGGGGTGGAGCCGCGAACACCGGGGAGCTGTTTTTT. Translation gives CATSQQLGGGGAANTGELFF.

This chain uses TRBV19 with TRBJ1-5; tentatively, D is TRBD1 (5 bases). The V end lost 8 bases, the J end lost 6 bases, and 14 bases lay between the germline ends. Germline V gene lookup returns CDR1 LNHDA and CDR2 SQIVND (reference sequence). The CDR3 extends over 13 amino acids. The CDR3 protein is CASSGIVSQPQHF. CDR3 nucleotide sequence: TGTGCCAGTTCAGGGATAGTGAGTCAGCCCCAGCATTTT.

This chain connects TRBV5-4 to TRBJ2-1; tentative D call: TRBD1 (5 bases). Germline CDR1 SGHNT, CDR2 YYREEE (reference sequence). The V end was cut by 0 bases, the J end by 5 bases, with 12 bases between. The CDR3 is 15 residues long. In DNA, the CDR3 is TGTGCCAGCAGCTTGGTACCTGGGGCTGACAATGAGCAGTTCTTC. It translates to CASSLVPGADNEQFF.

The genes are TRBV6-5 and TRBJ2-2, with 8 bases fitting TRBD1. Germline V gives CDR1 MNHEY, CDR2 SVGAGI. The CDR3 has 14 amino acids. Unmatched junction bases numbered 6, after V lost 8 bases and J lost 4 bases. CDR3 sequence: CASGGTGPTGELFF. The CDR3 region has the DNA TGTGCCAGCGGCGGGACAGGCCCCACCGGGGAGCTGTTTTTT.

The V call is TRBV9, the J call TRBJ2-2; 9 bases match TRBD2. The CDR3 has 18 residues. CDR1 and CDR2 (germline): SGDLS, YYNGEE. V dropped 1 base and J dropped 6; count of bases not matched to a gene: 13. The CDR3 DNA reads TGTGCCAGCAGCGTACTCCCAAATAGCGGGAGAAGGGCCGGGGAGCTGTTTTTT. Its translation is CASSVLPNSGRRAGELFF.